Listed below are T cell receptor beta chains from one sample, sequenced in a study of CD8+ T cells in alopecia areata. Method: immunoSEQ multiplex PCR; TCRdb's copy keeps in-frame clones and lacks some. The sample records 140,000 to 150,000 clones, roughly three fifths being singletons. The sample consisted of CD4+ T cells sorted from blood, taken at week 0. Every receptor here comes from a human donor with alopecia areata. Both conserved end residues are part of each CDR3. Each record gives: D gene, J gene, clone size, V gene, CDR3 protein, CDR3 DNA. A D gene is named only where the DNA matches it firmly. Only some rows state a clone size, as once, few, many or a class for expanded clones.

. | TRBJ2-2 | . | TRBV2 | CASTDRSSGTGELFF | TGTGCCAGCACGGACCGGTCTTCGGGCACCGGGGAGCTGTTTTTT
. | TRBJ1-1 | . | TRBV4-3 | CASSQGGFRTEAFF | TGCGCCAGCAGCCAAGGAGGGTTCCGCACTGAAGCTTTCTTT
TRBD1 | TRBJ1-6 | . | TRBV7-2 | CASRSTGNPPLHF | TGTGCCAGCAGATCGACAGGGAACCCACCCCTCCACTTT
. | TRBJ2-3 | . | TRBV7-2 | CASSLGVYTQYF | TGTGCCAGCAGCTTGGGAGTTTATACGCAGTATTTT
. | TRBJ1-2 | . | TRBV29-1 | CSVAGGLSDGYTF | TGCAGCGTTGCCGGGGGGCTTTCGGATGGCTACACCTTC
. | TRBJ1-1 | . | TRBV9 | CASSLEGSMNTEAFF | TGTGCCAGCAGCCTAGAGGGCTCCATGAACACTGAAGCTTTCTTT
. | TRBJ2-5 | once | TRBV5-1 | CASSAPEAQYF | TGCGCCAGCAGCGCCCCGGAGGCCCAGTACTTC
. | TRBJ2-3 | . | TRBV5-6 | CASILPGGDTQYF | TGTGCCAGCATCCTCCCCGGGGGTGATACGCAGTATTTT
TRBD2 | TRBJ2-1 | . | TRBV4-1 | CASSQDQSGGAYNEQFF | TGCGCCAGCAGCCAAGATCAAAGCGGGGGGGCCTACAATGAGCAGTTCTTC
. | TRBJ2-7 | . | TRBV30 | CAWSTPDLTGLLGVYF | TGTGCCTGGAGTACTCCGGACCTCACTGGTCTCCTAGGCGTTTACTTC
. | TRBJ1-1 | few | TRBV29-1 | CSARGQGNTEAFF | TGCAGCGCTAGGGGTCAGGGGAACACTGAAGCTTTCTTT
. | TRBJ2-1 | . | TRBV30 | CAWTDRLRYNEQFF | TGTGCCTGGACGGACCGCCTGAGATACAATGAGCAGTTCTTC
TRBD1 | TRBJ1-1 | . | TRBV9 | CASSVAGTGMNTEAFF | TGTGCCAGCAGCGTAGCCGGGACAGGGATGAACACTGAAGCTTTCTTT
TRBD1 | TRBJ1-4 | few | TRBV5-1 | CASRQGVEEKLFF | TGCGCCAGCCGGCAGGGGGTAGAAGAAAAACTGTTTTTT
TRBD1 | TRBJ2-7 | . | TRBV30 | CAWSAGGASYEQYF | TGTGCCTGGAGTGCAGGGGGCGCCTCCTACGAGCAGTACTTC
. | TRBJ2-5 | . | TRBV30 | CAWSVLGEETQYF | TGTGCCTGGAGTGTACTCGGGGAAGAGACCCAGTACTTC
. | TRBJ2-7 | . | TRBV30 | CAWSKMDSYEQYF | TGTGCCTGGAGCAAAATGGACTCCTACGAGCAGTACTTC
. | TRBJ1-4 | . | TRBV29-1 | CSAISPRGRNEKLFF | TGCAGCGCCATTTCCCCCCGGGGTAGGAATGAAAAACTGTTTTTT
TRBD1 | TRBJ1-2 | . | TRBV29-1 | CSVLTGNYGYTF | TGCAGCGTTTTGACAGGGAACTATGGCTACACCTTC
. | TRBJ2-6 | few | TRBV7-2 | CASSPSGANVLTF | TGTGCCAGCAGCCCCTCTGGGGCCAACGTCCTGACTTTC
TRBD2 | TRBJ2-3 | . | TRBV27 | CASTPRGTSGDTQYF | TGTGCCAGCACCCCAAGGGGGACTAGCGGCGATACGCAGTATTTT
TRBD1 | TRBJ1-2 | . | TRBV6-6 | CASSYSGTGGYTF | TGTGCCAGCAGTTACTCCGGGACAGGAGGCTACACCTTC